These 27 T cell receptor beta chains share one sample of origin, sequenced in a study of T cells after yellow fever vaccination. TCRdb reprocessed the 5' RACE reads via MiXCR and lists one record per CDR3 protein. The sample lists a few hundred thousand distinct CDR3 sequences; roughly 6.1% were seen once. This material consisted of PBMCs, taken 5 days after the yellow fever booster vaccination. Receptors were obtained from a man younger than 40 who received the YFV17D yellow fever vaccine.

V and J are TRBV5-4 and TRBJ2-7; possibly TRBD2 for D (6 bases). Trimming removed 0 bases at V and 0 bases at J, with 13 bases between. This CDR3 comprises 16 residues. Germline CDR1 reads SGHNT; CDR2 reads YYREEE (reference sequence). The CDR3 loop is CASSLEASASSYEQYF. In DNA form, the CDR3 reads TGTGCCAGCAGCTTGGAGGCTAGCGCCAGCTCCTACGAGCAGTACTTC.

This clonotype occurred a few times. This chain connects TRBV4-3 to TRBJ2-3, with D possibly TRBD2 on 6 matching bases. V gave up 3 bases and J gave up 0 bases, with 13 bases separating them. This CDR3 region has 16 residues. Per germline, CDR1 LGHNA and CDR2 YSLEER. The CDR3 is CASSQSYSGSTDTQYF. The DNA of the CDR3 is TGCGCCAGCAGCCAGAGCTATAGCGGAAGCACAGATACGCAGTATTTT.

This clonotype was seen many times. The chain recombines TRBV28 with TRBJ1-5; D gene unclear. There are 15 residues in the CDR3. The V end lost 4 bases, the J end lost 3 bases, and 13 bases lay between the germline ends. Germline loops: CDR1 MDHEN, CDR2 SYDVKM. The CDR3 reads CASSYGSSFNQPQHF. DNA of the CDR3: TGTGCCAGCAGTTATGGCTCTTCCTTCAATCAGCCCCAGCATTTT.

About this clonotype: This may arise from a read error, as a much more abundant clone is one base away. CDR3 coding DNA: TGTGCCAGCAGAGGATCTAGGACGAGCACAGATACGCAGTATTTT. Protein sequence: CASRGSRTSTDTQYF. This chain links TRBV7-2 with TRBJ2-3; D remains ambiguous. V was cut by 6 bases and J by 0 bases, with 13 bases left in between. CDR1 SGHTA and CDR2 FQGNSA come from the germline V gene. CDR3 length equals 15 residues.

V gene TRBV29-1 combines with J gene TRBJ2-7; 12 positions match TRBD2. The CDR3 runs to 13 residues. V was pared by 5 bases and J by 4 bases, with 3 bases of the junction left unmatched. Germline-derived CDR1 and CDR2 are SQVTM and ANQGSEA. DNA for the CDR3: TGCAGCGTTACCCTAGCGGGAGGGTACGAGCAGTACTTC. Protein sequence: CSVTLAGGYEQYF.

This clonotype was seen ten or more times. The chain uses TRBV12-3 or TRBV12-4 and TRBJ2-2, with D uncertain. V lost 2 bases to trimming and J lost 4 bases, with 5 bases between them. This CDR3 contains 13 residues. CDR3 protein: CASSLQSTGELFF. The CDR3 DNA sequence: TGTGCCAGCAGTTTACAGTCCACCGGGGAGCTGTTTTTT.

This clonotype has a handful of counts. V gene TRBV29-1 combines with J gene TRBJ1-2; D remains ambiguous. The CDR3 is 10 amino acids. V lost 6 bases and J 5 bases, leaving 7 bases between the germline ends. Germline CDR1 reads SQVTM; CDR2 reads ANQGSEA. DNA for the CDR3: TGCAGCGTCCAGGAATATGGCTACACCTTC. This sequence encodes CSVQEYGYTF.

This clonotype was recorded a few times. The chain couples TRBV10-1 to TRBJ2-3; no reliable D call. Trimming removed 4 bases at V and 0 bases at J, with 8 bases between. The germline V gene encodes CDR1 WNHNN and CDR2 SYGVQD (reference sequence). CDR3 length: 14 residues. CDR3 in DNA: TGCGCCAGCAGTGCCCAGATAAGCACAGATACGCAGTATTTT. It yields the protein CASSAQISTDTQYF.

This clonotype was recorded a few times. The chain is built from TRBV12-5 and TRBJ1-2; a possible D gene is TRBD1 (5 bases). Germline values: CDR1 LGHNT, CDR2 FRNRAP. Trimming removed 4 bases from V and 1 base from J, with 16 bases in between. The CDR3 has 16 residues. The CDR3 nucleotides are TGTGCTAGTGGTTCCAATTCAGGGAATTTTAACTATGGCTACACCTTC. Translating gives CASGSNSGNFNYGYTF. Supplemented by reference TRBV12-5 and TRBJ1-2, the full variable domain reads DARVTQTPRHKVTEMGQEVTMRCQPILGHNTVFWYRQTMMQGLELLAYFRNRAPLDDSGMPKDRFSAEMPDATLATLKIQPSEPRDSAVYFCASGSNSGNFNYGYTFGSGTRLTVV.

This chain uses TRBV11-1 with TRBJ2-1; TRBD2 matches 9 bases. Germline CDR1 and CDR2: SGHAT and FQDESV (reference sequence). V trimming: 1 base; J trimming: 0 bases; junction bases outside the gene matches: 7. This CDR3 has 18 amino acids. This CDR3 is CASSLVAGALASYNEQFF. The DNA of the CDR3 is TGTGCCAGCAGCTTAGTAGCGGGGGCACTGGCCTCCTACAATGAGCAGTTCTTC.

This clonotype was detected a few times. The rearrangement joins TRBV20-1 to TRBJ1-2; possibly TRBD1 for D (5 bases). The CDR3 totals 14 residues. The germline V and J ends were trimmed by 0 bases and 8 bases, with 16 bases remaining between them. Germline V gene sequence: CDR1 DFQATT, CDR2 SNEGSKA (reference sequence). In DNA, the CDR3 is TGCAGTGCTAGAGAGGTGGTGGGACTGCGCGGCTACACCTTC. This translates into CSAREVVGLRGYTF.

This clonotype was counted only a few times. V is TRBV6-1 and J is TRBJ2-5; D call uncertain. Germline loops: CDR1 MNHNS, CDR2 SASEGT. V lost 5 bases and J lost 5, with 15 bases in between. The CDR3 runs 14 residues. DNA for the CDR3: TGTGCCAGCAGTACCACCGCTCCCGGGGAGACCCAGTACTTC. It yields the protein CASSTTAPGETQYF.

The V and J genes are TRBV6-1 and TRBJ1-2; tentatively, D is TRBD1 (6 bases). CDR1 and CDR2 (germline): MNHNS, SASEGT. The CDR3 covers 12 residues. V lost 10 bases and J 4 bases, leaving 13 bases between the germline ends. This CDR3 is CAIQGFSYGYTF. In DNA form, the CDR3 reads TGTGCCATCCAGGGGTTCAGCTATGGCTACACCTTC.

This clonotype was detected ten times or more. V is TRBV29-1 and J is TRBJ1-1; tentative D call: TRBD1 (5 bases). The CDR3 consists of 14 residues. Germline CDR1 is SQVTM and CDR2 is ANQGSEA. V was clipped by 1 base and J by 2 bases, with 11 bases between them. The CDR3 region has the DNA TGCAGCGTTGAAGTCGGGGGGAGCAACACTGAAGCTTTCTTT. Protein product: CSVEVGGSNTEAFF. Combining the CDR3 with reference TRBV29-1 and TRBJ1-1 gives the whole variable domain SAVISQKPSRDICQRGTSLTIQCQVDSQVTMMFWYRQQPGQSLTLIATANQGSEATYESGFVIDKFPISRPNLTFSTLTVSNMSPEDSSIYLCSVEVGGSNTEAFFGQGTRLTVV.

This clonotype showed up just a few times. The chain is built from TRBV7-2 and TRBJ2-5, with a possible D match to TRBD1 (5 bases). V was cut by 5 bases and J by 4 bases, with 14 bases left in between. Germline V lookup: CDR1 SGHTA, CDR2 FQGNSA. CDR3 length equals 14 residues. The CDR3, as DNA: TGTGCCAGCAGCAGGGGTTCCTGGGGAGAGACCCAGTACTTC. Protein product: CASSRGSWGETQYF.

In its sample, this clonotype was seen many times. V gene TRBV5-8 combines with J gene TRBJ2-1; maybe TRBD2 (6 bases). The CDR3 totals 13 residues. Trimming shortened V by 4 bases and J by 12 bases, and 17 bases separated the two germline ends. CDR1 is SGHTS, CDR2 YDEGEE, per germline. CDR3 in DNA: TGTGCCAGCAGCCCGACGGGAGCTTTTGGGCAGTTCTTC. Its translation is CASSPTGAFGQFF.

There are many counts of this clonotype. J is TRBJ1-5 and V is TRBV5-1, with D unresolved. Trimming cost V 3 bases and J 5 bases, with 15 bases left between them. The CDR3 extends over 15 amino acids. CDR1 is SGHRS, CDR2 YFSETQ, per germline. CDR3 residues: CASSSGDGTYQPQHF. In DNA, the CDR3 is TGCGCCAGCAGCTCCGGAGACGGCACTTATCAGCCCCAGCATTTT.

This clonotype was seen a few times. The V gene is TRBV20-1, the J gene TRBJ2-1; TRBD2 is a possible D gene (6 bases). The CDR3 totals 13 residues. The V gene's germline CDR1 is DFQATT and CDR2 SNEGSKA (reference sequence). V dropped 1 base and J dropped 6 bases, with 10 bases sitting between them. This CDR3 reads CSARVPGGNEQFF. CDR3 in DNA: TGCAGTGCTAGAGTCCCCGGGGGCAATGAGCAGTTCTTC.

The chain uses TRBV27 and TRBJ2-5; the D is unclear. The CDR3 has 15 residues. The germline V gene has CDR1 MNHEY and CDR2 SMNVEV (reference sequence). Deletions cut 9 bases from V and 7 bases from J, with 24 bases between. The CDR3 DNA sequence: TGTGCCAGTCCGTCGGCCCTCAGGAAAAATGCGACCCAGTACTTC. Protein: CASPSALRKNATQYF.

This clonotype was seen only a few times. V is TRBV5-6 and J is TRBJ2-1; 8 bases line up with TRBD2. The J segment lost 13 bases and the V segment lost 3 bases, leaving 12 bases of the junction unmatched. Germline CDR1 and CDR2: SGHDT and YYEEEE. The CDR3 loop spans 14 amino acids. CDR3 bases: TGTGCCAGCAGCTCCAGGCCGGGACTAGAGTCCCAGTTCTTC. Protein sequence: CASSSRPGLESQFF.

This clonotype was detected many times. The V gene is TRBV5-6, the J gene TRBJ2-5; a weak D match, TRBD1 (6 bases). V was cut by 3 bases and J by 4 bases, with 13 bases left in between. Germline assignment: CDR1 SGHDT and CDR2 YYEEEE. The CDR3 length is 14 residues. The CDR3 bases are TGTGCCAGCAGCTCGGGGCAGGGGACAGAGACCCAGTACTTC. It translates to CASSSGQGTETQYF. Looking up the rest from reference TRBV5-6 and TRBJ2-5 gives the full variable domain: DAGVTQSPTHLIKTRGQQVTLRCSPKSGHDTVSWYQQALGQGPQFIFQYYEEEERQRGNFPDRFSGHQFPNYSSELNVNALLLGDSALYLCASSSGQGTETQYFGPGTRLLVL.

This CDR3 is CSVASGGRETQYF. The CDR3 DNA follows: TGCAGCGTTGCCTCCGGGGGCAGGGAGACCCAGTACTTC. V is TRBV29-1 and J is TRBJ2-5, with D tentatively TRBD1 or TRBD2 (6 bases each). The CDR3 covers 13 residues. Germline CDR1 is SQVTM and CDR2 is ANQGSEA. V was pared by 4 bases and J by 5 bases, with 14 bases between.

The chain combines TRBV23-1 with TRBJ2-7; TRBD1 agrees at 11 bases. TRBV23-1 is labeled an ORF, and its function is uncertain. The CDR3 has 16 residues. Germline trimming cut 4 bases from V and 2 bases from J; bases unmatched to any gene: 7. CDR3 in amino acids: CASSRTGTGGTYEQYF. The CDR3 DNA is TGCGCCAGCAGTCGCACCGGGACAGGGGGGACCTACGAGCAGTACTTC.

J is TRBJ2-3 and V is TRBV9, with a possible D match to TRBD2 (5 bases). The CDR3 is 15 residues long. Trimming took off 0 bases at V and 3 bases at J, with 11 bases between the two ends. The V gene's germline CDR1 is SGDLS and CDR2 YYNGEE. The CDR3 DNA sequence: TGTGCCAGCAGCGTAGTGGGGAGTCCAACAGATACGCAGTATTTT. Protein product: CASSVVGSPTDTQYF. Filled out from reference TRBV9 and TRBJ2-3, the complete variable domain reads DSGVTQTPKHLITATGQRVTLRCSPRSGDLSVYWYQQSLDQGLQFLIQYYNGEERAKGNILERFSAQQFPDLHSELNLSSLELGDSALYFCASSVVGSPTDTQYFGPGTRLTVL.

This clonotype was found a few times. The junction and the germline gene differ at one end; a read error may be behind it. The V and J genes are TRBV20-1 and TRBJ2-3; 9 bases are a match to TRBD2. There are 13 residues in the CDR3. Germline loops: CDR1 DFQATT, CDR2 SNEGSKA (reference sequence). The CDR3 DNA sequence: TGCAGTGCTACCGGGACTAGCAAAGATACGCAGTATTTT. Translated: CSATGTSKDTQYF.

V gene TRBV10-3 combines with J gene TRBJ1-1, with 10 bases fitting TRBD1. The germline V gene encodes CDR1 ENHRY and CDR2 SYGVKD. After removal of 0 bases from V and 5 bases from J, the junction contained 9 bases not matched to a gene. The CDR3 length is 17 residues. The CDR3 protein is CAISESRQGALTTEAFF. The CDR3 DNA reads TGTGCCATCAGTGAGTCGAGACAGGGGGCATTGACTACTGAAGCTTTCTTT.

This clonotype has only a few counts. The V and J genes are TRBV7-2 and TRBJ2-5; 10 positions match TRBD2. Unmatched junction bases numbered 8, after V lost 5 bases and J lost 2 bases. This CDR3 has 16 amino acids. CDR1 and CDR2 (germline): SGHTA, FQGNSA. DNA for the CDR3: TGTGCCAGCAGCACCAAAACTAGCGGGGTTCAAGAGACCCAGTACTTC. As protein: CASSTKTSGVQETQYF.